A selection of T cell receptor beta chains follows, all from one sample in a study of blood T cell repertoires in COVID-19. The repertoire was sequenced with immunoSEQ multiplex PCR; TCRdb's copy has only in-frame clones and lacks some. The sample lists 250,000 or so clones, 85% to 90% seen once, with about 1.5% in the top ten. The material sequenced was PBMCs or T cells enriched from blood (not recorded which). These receptors were taken from a woman between 45 and 65 years old who had recovered from COVID-19. The conserved cysteine and the conserved F or W are not part of the CDR3 here.

CDR3: ASRDGQGDEQF; V: TRBV2
CDR3: ASSSRREGLSPLH; V: TRBV7-3
CDR3: ASSLGQGNQPQH; V: TRBV7-2
CDR3: ASSLGRAAEAF; V: TRBV4-3
CDR3: ASSLGGLAGIGANVLT; V: TRBV5-4
CDR3: ASSFGTGGAF; V: TRBV7-3
CDR3: ASKRDQWGTEAF; V: TRBV28
CDR3: SASQGANYGYT; V: TRBV20-1
CDR3: ASRSRADSPLH; V: TRBV2
CDR3: ASSPAGLAGGMGYEQY; V: TRBV19
CDR3: ASSLAGEIDEQY; V: TRBV5-4
CDR3: ASSQVGLAGVGEQF; V: TRBV4-2
CDR3: ASSPNTGAGNTIY; V: TRBV18